This T cell receptor (beta chain) emerged from a study of T cell repertoires in cytomegalovirus infection. Study at large: The authors relied on CMV epitopes, both recently identified HLA-C-restricted and well-studied HLA-B-restricted. CMV infection plus the matching HLA type was flagged by public TCR beta signatures. Broader study findings: HLA-C-restricted, CMV-specific TCR beta clonotypes were dominant ex vivo.

This clonotype was observed at least ten times. The antigen is not known. Via MiXCR, TCRdb re-called the reads, giving one row per CDR3 protein. This sample has about 83,000 distinct CDR3 sequences; 20% to 30% occur once, and the top ten carry about 50%. Germline CDR1 SGHVS, CDR2 FQNEAQ. The CDR3 is 14 residues long. The V gene lost 4 bases and the J gene lost 2 bases, with 10 bases spanning the gap. Here the sequenced sample was CD8+ T cells from cultured PBMCs, taken from culture after CMV antigen stimulation. The gene calls are TRBV7-8 and TRBJ2-3, with a possible D match to TRBD2 (6 bases). This sequence originates from a human donor in good health (CMV status not recorded). Some clones in this sample may be carry-over from other donors' samples. The CDR3 here is CASSYSGDTDTQYF. The CDR3 DNA is TGTGCCAGCAGCTATAGCGGCGACACAGATACGCAGTATTTT.